Shown below are 8 T cell receptor beta chains from a single sample sequenced in a study of T-cell reconstitution after alpha-beta-depleted transplantation in children (dated by TCRdb to 2015 to 2016). The treatment or condition label here, explained by the study, means: allogeneic hematopoietic cell transplantation with graft depleted of TCRalphabeta T cells and CD19 B cells. The library was made by PCR. Reads for this sample came from an Illumina HiSeq 2500. TCR libraries were prepared with molecular barcoding, using unique molecular identifiers to normalize TCRbeta repertoire quantification. In-frame beta chains were kept once TCRdb had trimmed the public reads at Q25 with fastp and called clones with MiXCR. Entries that share a CDR3 protein sequence are merged under the most common genes and DNA. This sample has about 210,000 distinct CDR3 sequences in its table, and approximately 17% of those were observed once. The ten largest make up roughly two fifths of the sample.

The specimen was PBMCs, mostly from graft donor cells, collected 360 days after TCRalphabeta/CD19-depleted stem cell transplant. These receptors all stem from a male patient between 2 and 10 years old who had a stem cell transplant for acute lymphoblastic leukemia, so the T cells may come from the graft donor.

The chain recombines TRBV4-2 with TRBJ1-6; 7 nucleotides agree with TRBD1. The CDR3 length is 17 residues. V trimming: 1 base; J trimming: 6 bases; junction bases outside the gene matches: 9. The germline V gene encodes CDR1 LGHNA and CDR2 YNFKEQ. CDR3 protein: CASSQGQGVPGNSPLHF. In DNA, the CDR3 is TGTGCCAGCAGCCAAGGACAGGGTGTTCCGGGTAATTCACCCCTCCACTTT.

This clonotype was observed at least ten times. The rearrangement joins TRBV6-5 to TRBJ1-1; 8 bases are shared with TRBD1. The length of the CDR3 is 15 residues. CDR1 is MNHEY, CDR2 SVGAGI, per germline. The V gene end was trimmed by 1 base and the J gene end by 2 bases; junction bases not matched to a gene: 3. Here the CDR3 reads CASSYFSGGNTEAFF. The CDR3 DNA reads TGTGCCAGCAGTTACTTCTCAGGGGGCAACACTGAAGCTTTCTTT.

V gene TRBV29-1 combines with J gene TRBJ1-1; a possible D gene is TRBD1 (5 bases). Germline lookup yields CDR1 SQVTM and CDR2 ANQGSEA. This CDR3 spans 14 amino acids. V shed 5 bases and J shed 1 base, with 14 bases lying between them. In DNA form, the CDR3 reads TGCAGCGTTCAGGGCAGGGCGGGGAACACTGAAGCTTTCTTT. Amino acids: CSVQGRAGNTEAFF.

The chain is built from TRBV21-1 and TRBJ2-7. TRBV21-1 is deemed a pseudogene. The CDR3 consists of 12 residues. The CDR3 protein is CASSKEWREQYF. The CDR3 nucleotides are TGTGCCAGCAGCAAGGAGTGGAGAGAGCAGTACTTC.

This clonotype occurred a few times. The chain recombines TRBV27 with TRBJ2-1; either TRBD1 or TRBD2 may fit D (5 bases each). V lost 3 bases to trimming and J lost 15 bases, with 12 bases between them. The length of the CDR3 is 11 residues. Germline CDR1 MNHEY, CDR2 SMNVEV (reference sequence). This CDR3 is CASSFRDVRFF. The CDR3, as DNA: TGTGCCAGCAGTTTCCGGGACGTGCGGTTCTTC.

V is TRBV7-2 and J is TRBJ2-7; the D call may be TRBD1 or TRBD2 (5 bases each). The CDR3 sequence is 12 residues long. Germline V gives CDR1 SGHTA, CDR2 FQGNSA. Trimming pared 1 base from V and 9 bases from J, leaving 10 bases between. The CDR3 sequence is CASSLVGEGQYF. The CDR3 DNA sequence: TGTGCCAGCAGCTTAGTGGGGGAAGGGCAGTACTTC.

V and J are TRBV4-3 and TRBJ2-7; 11 positions match TRBD2. Germline CDR1 LGHNA, CDR2 YSLEER. The CDR3 has 16 amino acids. With 4 bases clipped from V and 4 bases from J, the junction kept 9 bases outside the gene matches. The DNA of the CDR3 is TGCGCCAGCAGCCGACGCGTGGGACTAGCGGAATACGAGCAGTACTTC. The encoded protein is CASSRRVGLAEYEQYF.

The chain uses TRBV12-3 or TRBV12-4 and TRBJ2-7; 8 bases are a match to TRBD2. This CDR3 has 15 amino acids. V lost 0 bases, J lost 7 bases, and 8 bases stayed unmatched. DNA for the CDR3: TGTGCCAGCAGTTTAGCCCCGGGACTAGAGGGGGAGCAGTACTTC. This codes for CASSLAPGLEGEQYF.